The clone carrying this T cell receptor beta chain came up many times. TCRdb re-analysed the 5' RACE reads in MiXCR, keeping a single row per CDR3 protein. The sample holds about 43,000 distinct CDR3 sequences; approximately 22% are singletons and the top ten take approximately 6.8%. The data are from a study of spatial heterogeneity in lung cancer. The time point here: blood at routine non-recurrence follow-up after resection. No cell sorting; template was whole RNA from tumor, lung tissue or PBMC. This CDR3 contains 14 residues. CDR1 and CDR2 (germline): LNHDA, SQIVND (reference sequence). The V and J ends lost 3 bases and 2 bases respectively, with 10 bases between them.

The material was PBMCs, obtained at follow-up. The receptor was derived from a female donor with early-stage non-small cell lung cancer. The chain has TRBV19 and TRBJ2-5; D possibly corresponds to TRBD1 (5 bases). CDR3: CASSMGPSQETQYF. DNA of the CDR3: TGTGCCAGTAGTATGGGGCCTTCTCAAGAGACCCAGTACTTC. The whole variable domain, remainder taken from reference TRBV19 and TRBJ2-5, is DGGITQSPKYLFRKEGQNVTLSCEQNLNHDAMYWYRQDPGQGLRLIYYSQIVNDFQKGDIAEGYSVSREKKESFPLTVTSAQKNPTAFYLCASSMGPSQETQYFGPGTRLLVL.